A single sample gave rise to the 25 T cell receptor beta chains below, sequenced in a study of CD8+ T cells in alopecia areata. RNA was isolated and reverse transcribed to cDNA, the sequencing template. TCRdb keeps only in-frame clones here, not all; method: immunoSEQ multiplex PCR. The repertoire holds roughly 120,000 clones, with approximately 38% as singletons. The sample consisted of CD4+ T cells sorted from blood. These receptors originate from a human donor with alopecia areata.

This chain links TRBV2 with TRBJ2-5, with 8 bases that match TRBD2. In germline, CDR1 is SNHLY, CDR2 FYNNEI. The length of the CDR3 is 14 residues. The J segment lost 4 bases and the V segment lost 4 bases, leaving 5 bases of the junction unmatched. Here the CDR3 reads CASSAGTSTETQYF. In DNA form, the CDR3 reads TGTGCCAGCAGTGCAGGGACTAGTACAGAGACCCAGTACTTC.

The chain joins TRBV30 to TRBJ1-2; the D gene is possibly TRBD1 (5 bases). Trimming took off 3 bases at V and 8 bases at J, with 19 bases between the two ends. Germline-derived CDR1 and CDR2 are GTSNPN and SVGIG (reference sequence). The CDR3 loop spans 14 amino acids. The DNA for the CDR3 is TGTGCCTGGAGCCTTCAGGTCCGGGGGGGAGGCTACACCTTC. Amino acids: CAWSLQVRGGGYTF.

J is TRBJ2-3 and V is TRBV5-4; the D is unclear. V lost 3 bases and J lost 3, with 8 bases in between. The CDR3 runs to 13 residues. Germline CDR1 and CDR2: SGHNT and YYREEE (reference sequence). The CDR3 DNA is TGTGCCAGCAGCTCTGGGGATACAGATACGCAGTATTTT. This gives the protein CASSSGDTDTQYF.

This clone has more than one count but fewer than ten. The chain links TRBV5-1 to TRBJ2-4, with D hard to call. The V end was cut by 7 bases, the J end by 4 bases, with 18 bases between. Germline CDR1 SGHRS, CDR2 YFSETQ. CDR3 length: 15 residues. In nucleotides, the CDR3 is TGCGCCAGCGCAGTGGGCGGTGAGGTGAAAAACATTCAGTACTTC. Amino acids: CASAVGGEVKNIQYF.

The rearrangement uses TRBV30 and TRBJ2-5; D ambiguous. The V gene's germline CDR1 is GTSNPN and CDR2 SVGIG (reference sequence). V lost 2 bases and J lost 3, with 10 bases in between. The CDR3 contains 13 residues. The CDR3 nucleotides read TGTGCCTGGAGTACAGTCCAAGAAGAGACCCAGTACTTC. Its translation: CAWSTVQEETQYF.

There are a few counts of this clone. The rearrangement links TRBV6-5 to TRBJ2-1; TRBD2 matches 7 bases. Losses at the gene ends were 6 bases for V and 7 bases for J; bases not matched to a gene: 6. This CDR3 is built from 13 residues. Germline V gene data show CDR1 as MNHEY and CDR2 as SVGAGI. The CDR3, as DNA: TGTGCCAGCAGAAAAGGGACTAATAATGAGCAGTTCTTC. Residues: CASRKGTNNEQFF.

In its sample, this clone was seen a few times. This rearrangement joins TRBV28 to TRBJ2-5; TRBD1 matches at 7 bases. Germline V gives CDR1 MDHEN, CDR2 SYDVKM. The CDR3 spans 14 residues. The J segment lost 2 bases and the V segment lost 7 bases, leaving 7 bases of the junction unmatched. CDR3 coding DNA: TGTGCCAGCACCCCGGACAGGCCGCAAGAGACCCAGTACTTC. Amino acids: CASTPDRPQETQYF.

In DNA form, the CDR3 reads TGTGCCAGCAGCTTTAGGACTAGCGGGGGCACAGATACGCAGTATTTT. Its protein product is CASSFRTSGGTDTQYF. The genes are TRBV5-4 and TRBJ2-3, with TRBD2 matching 12 bases. Germline V lookup: CDR1 SGHNT, CDR2 YYREEE (reference sequence). The CDR3 length is 16 residues. Trimming took 2 bases from V and 1 from J; bases not matched to a gene: 2.

The gene calls are TRBV5-4 and TRBJ2-3; D uncertain. This CDR3 spans 12 amino acids. Germline CDR1 reads SGHNT; CDR2 reads YYREEE (reference sequence). Trimming took off 0 bases at V and 6 bases at J, with 5 bases between the two ends. CDR3 amino acids: CASSLDSDTQYF. The CDR3 region has the DNA TGTGCCAGCAGCTTGGATTCCGATACGCAGTATTTT.

V and J are TRBV30 and TRBJ1-1, with 8 bases that match TRBD1. The CDR3 covers 13 residues. J lost 11 bases, V lost 1 base, and 9 bases had no gene match. Germline V CDR1 and CDR2: GTSNPN, SVGIG (reference sequence). CDR3 DNA sequence: TGTGCCTGGAGTGGACAGGGGAACCCCTGGGCTTTCTTT. It yields the protein CAWSGQGNPWAFF.

The chain links TRBV7-9 to TRBJ2-7, with 9 bases matching TRBD2. This CDR3 region has 15 residues. Germline CDR1 SEHNR, CDR2 FQNEAQ (reference sequence). V was clipped by 0 bases and J by 5 bases; unmatched bases: 5. The CDR3 region has the DNA TGTGCCAGCAGCTTAGCGACTAGCGGCAACGACGAGCAGTACTTC. Amino acid sequence: CASSLATSGNDEQYF.

The chain couples TRBV29-1 to TRBJ2-7; TRBD2 might be the D (5 bases). Trimming stripped 4 bases from V and 3 bases from J, with 16 bases between. CDR1 and CDR2 from the germline V gene are SQVTM and ANQGSEA. This CDR3 is 14 amino acids long. For the CDR3, the DNA is TGCAGCGTTGTCGGCGAGGGCGGAAGCTACGAGCAGTACTTC. Encoded protein: CSVVGEGGSYEQYF.

The gene calls are TRBV7-2 and TRBJ2-5, with 7 bases that match TRBD2. V was clipped by 5 bases and J by 1 base; unmatched bases: 4. This CDR3 contains 14 residues. CDR1 and CDR2 from the germline V gene are SGHTA and FQGNSA. CDR3 in DNA: TGTGCCAGCAGCCTAAGGACTAGCCAAGAGACCCAGTACTTC. This translates into CASSLRTSQETQYF.

This clone has a handful of counts. This chain joins TRBV29-1 and TRBJ2-1; a possible D gene is TRBD2 (6 bases). V lost 2 bases and J lost 4, with 12 bases in between. CDR3 length: 14 residues. Germline V CDR1 and CDR2: SQVTM, ANQGSEA. This CDR3 is CSVELMTSYNEQFF. CDR3 coding DNA: TGCAGCGTTGAATTAATGACTAGTTACAATGAGCAGTTCTTC.

This clone was seen more than once but under ten times. The chain joins TRBV29-1 to TRBJ1-4; D may be TRBD1 (5 bases). The V end was cut by 6 bases, the J end by 0 bases, with 11 bases between. This CDR3 has 14 amino acids. Germline CDR1 SQVTM, CDR2 ANQGSEA. The CDR3 loop is CSVPQGTTNEKLFF. Here the CDR3 DNA reads TGCAGCGTCCCCCAGGGTACAACTAATGAAAAACTGTTTTTT. The full variable domain, in which reference TRBV29-1 and TRBJ1-4 provide the parts outside the CDR3, is SAVISQKPSRDICQRGTSLTIQCQVDSQVTMMFWYRQQPGQSLTLIATANQGSEATYESGFVIDKFPISRPNLTFSTLTVSNMSPEDSSIYLCSVPQGTTNEKLFFGSGTQLSVL.

The V call is TRBV7-2, the J call TRBJ1-2, with 7 positions matching TRBD1. CDR1 SGHTA and CDR2 FQGNSA come from the germline V gene. V trimming: 5 bases; J trimming: 5 bases; junction bases outside the gene matches: 5. The CDR3 runs to 13 residues. CDR3 DNA sequence: TGTGCCAGCAGCCCCGGGACAGAATATGGCTACACCTTC. This translates into CASSPGTEYGYTF.

The chain carries TRBV5-1 and TRBJ1-2; D perhaps matches TRBD1 (6 bases). Trimming shortened V by 3 bases and J by 8 bases, and 17 bases separated the two germline ends. Germline V gene data show CDR1 as SGHRS and CDR2 as YFSETQ. CDR3 size: 14 residues. The CDR3 DNA is TGCGCCAGCAGCTCCGGGGGGCAGGGCGACGGCTACACCTTC. Its protein product is CASSSGGQGDGYTF.

In nucleotides, the CDR3 is TGTGCCAGCAGCTCGGGCCCCAGCACCTACAATGAGCAGTTCTTC. Translated, it gives CASSSGPSTYNEQFF. The V gene is TRBV28, the J gene TRBJ2-1, with D unresolved. The CDR3 is made up of 15 amino acids. Germline V lookup: CDR1 MDHEN, CDR2 SYDVKM. V was clipped by 6 bases and J by 2 bases, with 14 bases between them.

Only a few counts were recorded for this clone. The chain is built from TRBV29-1 and TRBJ1-4, with TRBD1 matching over 11 bases. V was pared by 7 bases and J by 7 bases, with 17 bases of the junction left unmatched. Germline values: CDR1 SQVTM, CDR2 ANQGSEA. The CDR3 is made up of 17 amino acids. In DNA form, the CDR3 reads TGCAGCGCCCGCTCCGGGACAGGGGGACGTTTGAGTGAAAAACTGTTTTTT. This translates into CSARSGTGGRLSEKLFF.

CDR3 in DNA: TGTGCCACCAGCAGGGATCACTCGGCGAATGGCTACACCTTC. This translates into CATSRDHSANGYTF. The J gene is TRBJ1-2, the V gene TRBV15, with no clear D. Germline CDR1 is LNHNV and CDR2 is YYDKDF (reference sequence). V was shortened by 3 bases and J by 6 bases, with 14 bases between the two germline ends. The CDR3 totals 14 residues.

The rearrangement joins TRBV29-1 to TRBJ2-5; TRBD1 might be the D (7 bases). V lost 7 bases and J lost 5, with 17 bases in between. Germline V CDR1 and CDR2: SQVTM, ANQGSEA. The CDR3 spans 13 residues. The CDR3 nucleotides read TGCAGCGCCCGGGACAGTGGGGGGGAGACCCAGTACTTC. Translation gives CSARDSGGETQYF.

This rearrangement joins TRBV6-6 to TRBJ2-5; TRBD1 matches at 9 bases. CDR1 is MNHNY, CDR2 SVGAGI, per germline (reference sequence). The CDR3 is made up of 14 amino acids. Unmatched junction bases numbered 2, after V lost 2 bases and J lost 4 bases. The CDR3 here is CASSYRGQGETQYF. Here the CDR3 DNA reads TGTGCCAGCAGTTACAGGGGACAGGGAGAGACCCAGTACTTC.

The chain couples TRBV5-1 to TRBJ2-3, with no clear D. The V and J ends lost 1 base and 0 bases respectively, with 6 bases between them. Germline V CDR1 and CDR2: SGHRS, YFSETQ. This CDR3 spans 14 amino acids. CDR3 protein: CASSLSRSTDTQYF. The CDR3, as DNA: TGCGCCAGCAGCTTGTCACGGAGCACAGATACGCAGTATTTT. Looking up the rest from reference TRBV5-1 and TRBJ2-3 gives the full variable domain: KAGVTQTPRYLIKTRGQQVTLSCSPISGHRSVSWYQQTPGQGLQFLFEYFSETQRNKGNFPGRFSGRQFSNSRSEMNVSTLELGDSALYLCASSLSRSTDTQYFGPGTRLTVL.

The chain employs TRBV4-3 and TRBJ1-1; D is ambiguous. The CDR3 extends over 13 amino acids. The V end was cut by 0 bases, the J end by 11 bases, with 13 bases between. Germline CDR1 reads LGHNA; CDR2 reads YSLEER. In DNA form, the CDR3 reads TGCGCCAGCAGCCAAGATTGGCAGAGGGCTGCTTTCTTT. It translates to CASSQDWQRAAFF.

The chain has TRBV30 and TRBJ2-1, with D unclear. V was pared by 2 bases and J by 7 bases, with 15 bases between. Germline V gene lookup returns CDR1 GTSNPN and CDR2 SVGIG (reference sequence). The length of the CDR3 is 14 residues. The DNA for the CDR3 is TGTGCCTGGAGTCGACTTATCATCGAAAATGAGCAGTTCTTC. Its protein product is CAWSRLIIENEQFF.